This TCR beta chain originates from a study of T cell responses to AZD1222 COVID-19 vaccine. Whole-study findings and limits: Only after the peak T cell response were repertoires sampled.

With regard to this clone: No antigen is known for it.

Trimming removed 1 base at V and 6 bases at J, with 8 bases between. The CDR3 length is 13 residues. Germline CDR1 is SGHDT and CDR2 is YYEEEE. Profiling relied on immunoSEQ multiplex PCR, and the TCRdb table lists in-frame clones only, not all of them. The sample holds some 97,000 clones, about 89% seen once. The sequencing here drew on peripheral blood, taken on day 0 of MenACWY control vaccination. The chain combines TRBV5-6 with TRBJ1-5; unclear D gene. The clonotype was recovered from an adult in good health. This chain's CDR3 is CASSLSIGQPQHF. The CDR3 DNA reads TGTGCCAGCAGCTTGAGTATCGGTCAGCCCCAGCATTTT.